This T cell receptor beta chain was identified during a study of shared clonotypes between healthy human individuals. Across the study: Every donor yielded three CD4 naive, three CD4 memory, two CD8 naive and one CD8 memory plate.

Naive CD8 isolation took CD45RO-negative cells positively selected for CCR7 and excluded terminally differentiated effector memory CD45RA+ cells. The V gene's germline CDR1 is MNHEY and CDR2 SMNVEV (reference sequence). Between the trimmed V and J ends, which lost 6 bases and 2 bases, there was a span of 16 bases. CDR3 length: 16 amino acids. This table comes from immunoSEQ multiplex PCR, and its TCRdb copy is limited to in-frame clones, with some not included. Among approximately 2,200,000 clones listed, approximately 94% were seen once. Material: naive CD8+ T cells from PBMCs. The rearrangement uses TRBV27 and TRBJ2-2; D is unclear. This sequence was found in a man younger than 30 in good health. Some clones in this sample may be carry-over from other donors' samples. The CDR3 DNA follows: TGTGCCAGCAGCCCAGACGGTCCAGTAAACACCGGGGAGCTGTTTTTT. It is translated as CASSPDGPVNTGELFF.